This T cell receptor (beta chain) was identified during a study of blood T cell repertoires in COVID-19. Across the whole study: In each case, the material was cDNA or gDNA derived from T cells, B-cell-depleted T cells, or PBMCs.

Only in-frame clones appear in the TCRdb table, and some are missing; sequencing was by immunoSEQ multiplex PCR. The sample shows roughly 250,000 clones, around 85% of them seen only once. CDR1 SGHKS and CDR2 YYEKEE come from the germline V gene (reference sequence). The CDR3 is made up of 16 amino acids. The V segment lost 2 bases and the J segment 8 bases; nucleotides outside the gene matches: 10. Sequencing input: peripheral blood. The chain has TRBV5-5 and TRBJ1-2; 12 bases agree with TRBD1. This receptor was identified in a woman in her twenties or thirties with COVID-19, enrolled during active disease. The CDR3 DNA sequence: TGTGCCAGCAGCTTCGCCCCGGGACAGGGGGCGGGAGGCTACACCTTC. It is translated as CASSFAPGQGAGGYTF.